This passage covers 26 T cell receptor beta chains from one sample sequenced in a study of blood T cell repertoires in COVID-19 (dated by TCRdb to 2020 to 2022). The library was obtained by the immunoSEQ multiplex PCR assay. As stored in TCRdb, this immuneACCESS dataset retains in-frame rearrangements with V and J assigned. A fraction of the clones does not appear; measured against another copy, unresolved V genes explain less than half of the discrepancy, and the remainder lacks a known reason. Counted in this sample were over 200,000 clones; about 85% of them appeared once. Around 0.7% of the sample is held by the ten biggest clonotypes. Sequenced: peripheral blood. The source is a man aged 35-49 years with acute or convalescent COVID-19.

The gene calls are TRBV29-1 and TRBJ1-1, with a possible D match to TRBD1 (5 bases). V gave up 2 bases and J gave up 6 bases, with 7 bases separating them. Germline V gene data show CDR1 as SQVTM and CDR2 as ANQGSEA. This CDR3 region has 11 residues. The CDR3 reads CSVEKGAEAFF. The CDR3 nucleotides are TGCAGCGTTGAAAAAGGGGCTGAAGCTTTCTTT.

The chain uses TRBV2 and TRBJ2-3; 9 bases are shared with TRBD2. Losses at the gene ends were 7 bases for V and 2 bases for J; bases not matched to a gene: 22. Per germline, CDR1 SNHLY and CDR2 FYNNEI. The CDR3 is 20 residues long. CDR3 amino acids: CASTTPPGASGDHTTDTQYF. The CDR3 DNA reads as TGTGCCAGCACCACCCCCCCCGGGGCTAGCGGGGACCATACCACAGATACGCAGTATTTT. The full variable domain, with the rest looked up from reference TRBV2 and TRBJ2-3, is EPEVTQTPSHQVTQMGQEVILRCVPISNHLYFYWYRQILGQKVEFLVSFYNNEISEKSEIFDDQFSVERPDGSNFTLKIRSTKLEDSAMYFCASTTPPGASGDHTTDTQYFGPGTRLTVL.

This chain uses TRBV6-5 with TRBJ2-1, with TRBD2 identical over 12 bases. V lost 4 bases to trimming and J lost 9 bases; unmatched junction nucleotides: 10. The CDR3 runs to 16 residues. Germline CDR1 reads MNHEY; CDR2 reads SVGAGI. The CDR3 DNA is TGTGCCAGCAGTTTCGATCCTAGCGGGGGGGTAATTGAGCAGTTCTTC. Its protein product is CASSFDPSGGVIEQFF.

The V gene is TRBV5-1, the J gene TRBJ1-1; TRBD1 matches 7 bases. The germline CDR1 and CDR2 sequences are SGHRS and YFSETQ. The CDR3 length is 14 residues. The V segment lost 2 bases and the J segment 3 bases; nucleotides outside the gene matches: 4. CDR3 amino acids: CASSFTGDDTEAFF. CDR3 nucleotides: TGCGCCAGCAGCTTCACAGGGGACGACACTGAAGCTTTCTTT.

J is TRBJ2-7 and V is TRBV18, with TRBD1 matching 12 bases. The CDR3 consists of 15 residues. V was pared by 6 bases and J by 1 base, with 4 bases of the junction left unmatched. The V gene's germline CDR1 is KGHSH and CDR2 LQKENI. This CDR3 reads CASSRGQGASYEQYF. The CDR3 nucleotides read TGTGCCAGCTCGAGGGGACAGGGGGCATCCTACGAGCAGTACTTC.

The chain combines TRBV5-1 with TRBJ2-7; 13 bases fit TRBD2. CDR3 length: 19 residues. The germline gives CDR1 SGHRS, CDR2 YFSETQ. Trimming removed 0 bases from V and 6 bases from J; junction bases left unmatched: 15. DNA for the CDR3: TGCGCCAGCAGCTTGGGGCCGGCGGGACTAGCGGGATCCGGTAGCGAGCAGTACTTC. It is translated as CASSLGPAGLAGSGSEQYF.

This clone was observed a few times. The gene calls are TRBV19 and TRBJ2-1; 10 nucleotides agree with TRBD2. The CDR3 has 15 amino acids. Looked up from germline, CDR1 is LNHDA and CDR2 is SQIVND (reference sequence). Trimming removed 7 bases from V and 5 bases from J; junction bases left unmatched: 8. In DNA form, the CDR3 reads TGTGCCAGTACCCTTAGCGGGGGGCTAGACAATGAGCAGTTCTTC. Amino acids: CASTLSGGLDNEQFF.

The chain carries TRBV24-1 and TRBJ2-1; possibly TRBD1 for D (5 bases). The CDR3 has 13 residues. The V gene's germline CDR1 is KGHDR and CDR2 SFDVKD. The ends were cut back, 3 bases at V and 5 bases at J, with 7 bases in the middle. Here the CDR3 reads CATSDPGNNEQFF. CDR3 coding DNA: TGTGCCACCAGTGATCCAGGGAACAATGAGCAGTTCTTC.

The rearrangement uses TRBV6-5 and TRBJ1-1; D perhaps matches TRBD1 (5 bases). Germline V lookup: CDR1 MNHEY, CDR2 SVGAGI. CDR3 length: 14 residues. Trimming removed 7 bases from V and 0 bases from J, with 12 bases in between. The DNA of the CDR3 is TGTGCCAGCACGTTGGGGCCGATGAACACTGAAGCTTTCTTT. Residues: CASTLGPMNTEAFF.

The chain is built from TRBV7-3 and TRBJ2-3; 8 bases map to TRBD2. Germline assignment: CDR1 SGHTA and CDR2 FQGTGA. CDR3 length: 15 residues. The junction had 2 bases not matched to a gene; V was cut back by 3 bases and J by 0 bases. The CDR3 region has the DNA TGTGCCAGCAGCTTTAGCGGGACTAGCACAGATACGCAGTATTTT. This encodes CASSFSGTSTDTQYF.

The chain combines TRBV9 with TRBJ2-2, with TRBD2 matching over 7 bases. Germline V gives CDR1 SGDLS, CDR2 YYNGEE. This CDR3 comprises 17 residues. After removal of 0 bases from V and 1 base from J, the junction contained 6 bases not matched to a gene. CDR3 nucleotide sequence: TGTGCCAGCAGCGTAGATGCGGGAGCGATGAACACCGGGGAGCTGTTTTTT. It encodes CASSVDAGAMNTGELFF.

The J gene is TRBJ2-7, the V gene TRBV5-5; 7 positions agree with TRBD2. Germline V CDR1 and CDR2: SGHKS, YYEKEE (reference sequence). Trimming removed 1 base from V and 0 bases from J; junction bases left unmatched: 13. The CDR3 has 18 amino acids. CDR3 sequence reads: CASSLKGLSGVNSYEQYF. The DNA for the CDR3 is TGTGCCAGCAGCTTGAAGGGTTTAAGCGGGGTGAACTCCTACGAGCAGTACTTC.

This sequence joins TRBV21-1 and TRBJ1-2. TRBV21-1 is a known pseudogene. The CDR3 totals 17 residues. For the CDR3, the DNA is TGTGCCAGCAGCAAATCCACCCGGCGGGGGGGCCTCTATGGCTACACCTTC. Translation gives CASSKSTRRGGLYGYTF.

This chain links TRBV11-2 with TRBJ2-4, with a weak D call TRBD1 (6 bases). This CDR3 is 17 amino acids long. The germline CDR1 and CDR2 sequences are SGHAT and FQNNGV. The ends were cut back, 5 bases at V and 0 bases at J, with 17 bases in the middle. This CDR3 is CASSHADSSVAKNIQYF. The CDR3, as DNA: TGTGCCAGCAGCCATGCGGACAGCTCCGTAGCCAAAAACATTCAGTACTTC.

The chain employs TRBV5-1 and TRBJ1-3; 9 nucleotides line up with TRBD1. Losses at the gene ends were 0 bases for V and 0 bases for J; bases not matched to a gene: 10. The V gene's germline CDR1 is SGHRS and CDR2 YFSETQ. CDR3 length: 19 residues. DNA of the CDR3: TGCGCCAGCAGCTTGGCCCAGGACAGGGGAACGAGCTCTGGAAACACCATATATTTT. Translating it yields CASSLAQDRGTSSGNTIYF.

For the CDR3, the DNA is TGTGCCAGCAGCGCTCTGGACAGGGGGCAATCTGGCTACACCTTC. Amino acid sequence: CASSALDRGQSGYTF. The V gene is TRBV7-9, the J gene TRBJ1-2, with TRBD1 matching over 11 bases. Germline trimming cut 5 bases from V and 7 bases from J; bases unmatched to any gene: 9. The CDR3 contains 15 residues. Germline CDR1 is SEHNR and CDR2 is FQNEAQ (reference sequence).

The V gene is TRBV25-1, the J gene TRBJ2-7, with TRBD1 matching 10 bases. This CDR3 is 16 amino acids long. V gave up 6 bases and J gave up 2 bases; unmatched junction bases: 10. Germline lookup yields CDR1 MGHDK and CDR2 SYGVNS. The CDR3 DNA reads as TGTGCCAGCAGCGGAATCCCAGGACAGGGGGCCTACGAGCAGTACTTC. This translates into CASSGIPGQGAYEQYF.

The CDR3 DNA reads as TGCAGCGTTGGGGACAGGGGAAACACCATATATTTT. As protein: CSVGDRGNTIYF. The gene calls are TRBV29-1 and TRBJ1-3; 8 bases are shared with TRBD1. Germline-derived CDR1 and CDR2 are SQVTM and ANQGSEA. This CDR3 region has 12 residues. V lost 4 bases and J lost 4; bases outside the gene matches: 0.

The chain is built from TRBV6-5 and TRBJ2-5; the match to TRBD2 covers 8 bases. Per the germline V gene, CDR1 is MNHEY and CDR2 is SVGAGI. This CDR3 spans 13 amino acids. After removal of 0 bases from V and 7 bases from J, the junction contained 1 base not matched to a gene. The CDR3 coding sequence is TGTGCCAGCAGTTACTCGGGACTAGGGACCCAGTACTTC. This encodes CASSYSGLGTQYF.

This clone was seen just once. The chain employs TRBV7-9 and TRBJ1-1, with D uncertain. CDR3 length equals 13 residues. V was cut by 3 bases and J by 0 bases, with 5 bases left in between. CDR1 and CDR2 from the germline V gene are SEHNR and FQNEAQ (reference sequence). The DNA of the CDR3 is TGTGCCAGCAGCTTTTTCTTGAACACTGAAGCTTTCTTT. Encoded protein: CASSFFLNTEAFF.

The chain couples TRBV27 to TRBJ2-7; 10 bases fit TRBD2. The length of the CDR3 is 15 residues. CDR1 is MNHEY and CDR2 is SMNVEV in the germline V gene (reference sequence). V lost 2 bases and J lost 2; bases outside the gene matches: 3. CDR3 amino acids: CASSLASGRAYEQYF. The CDR3, as DNA: TGTGCCAGCAGTTTAGCCAGCGGGAGGGCCTACGAGCAGTACTTC.

The chain has TRBV27 and TRBJ2-2, with D possibly TRBD2 on 6 matching bases. Between the trimmed V and J ends, which lost 4 bases and 11 bases, there was a span of 11 bases. CDR1 is MNHEY, CDR2 SMNVEV, per germline (reference sequence). The CDR3 loop spans 12 amino acids. The DNA for the CDR3 is TGTGCCAGCAGTTCCCTGGGGGGTGAGCTGTTTTTT. Translated, it gives CASSSLGGELFF.

This chain connects TRBV3-1 (or the pseudogene TRBV3-2) to TRBJ1-5; perhaps TRBD1 as D (5 bases). CDR3 length: 14 amino acids. Germline CDR1 is LGHDT and CDR2 is YNNKEL (reference sequence). V was trimmed by 6 bases and J by 0 bases, leaving 9 bases between them. The CDR3: CASSLQGSNQPQHF. CDR3 coding DNA: TGTGCCAGCAGTCTCCAGGGTAGCAATCAGCCCCAGCATTTT.

V gene TRBV7-2 combines with J gene TRBJ2-5, with a possible D match to TRBD1 (5 bases). The CDR3 is 16 amino acids. Germline-derived CDR1 and CDR2 are SGHTA and FQGNSA. V was clipped by 5 bases and J by 1 base, with 17 bases between them. The CDR3 nucleotides read TGTGCCAGCAGCCTAAATCCAGGGATTATCCAAGAGACCCAGTACTTC. It translates to CASSLNPGIIQETQYF.

This chain connects TRBV6-1 to TRBJ1-2; D uncertain. V lost 0 bases to trimming and J lost 4 bases, with 9 bases between them. CDR1 is MNHNS and CDR2 is SASEGT in the germline V gene. This CDR3 is 14 amino acids long. Here the CDR3 DNA reads TGTGCCAGCAGTGAAGCGAGGAGGGCCTATGGCTACACCTTC. Amino acid sequence: CASSEARRAYGYTF.

V is TRBV27 and J is TRBJ2-1, with 9 bases that match TRBD1. Germline V gene lookup returns CDR1 MNHEY and CDR2 SMNVEV (reference sequence). The V segment lost 3 bases and the J segment 7 bases; nucleotides outside the gene matches: 7. CDR3 length equals 15 residues. The CDR3 is CASSFLGQGKNEQFF. In nucleotides, the CDR3 is TGTGCCAGCAGTTTTTTAGGACAGGGGAAGAATGAGCAGTTCTTC.